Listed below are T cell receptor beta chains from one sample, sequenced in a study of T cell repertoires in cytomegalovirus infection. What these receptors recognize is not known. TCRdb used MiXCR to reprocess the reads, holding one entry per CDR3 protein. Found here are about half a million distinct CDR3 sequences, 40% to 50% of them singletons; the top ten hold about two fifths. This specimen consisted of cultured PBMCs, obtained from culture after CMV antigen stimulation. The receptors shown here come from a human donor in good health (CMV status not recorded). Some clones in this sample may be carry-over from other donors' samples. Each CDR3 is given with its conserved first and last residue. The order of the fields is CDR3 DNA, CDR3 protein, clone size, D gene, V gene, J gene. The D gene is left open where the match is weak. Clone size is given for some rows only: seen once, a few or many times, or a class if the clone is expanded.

CDR3nt: TGCGCCAGCAGCCAACAGGGTACTGGGGCCAACGTCCTGACTTTC; CDR3aa: CASSQQGTGANVLTF; abundance: few; d_gene: .; v_gene: TRBV4-1; j_gene: TRBJ2-6
CDR3nt: TGTGCCAGCAGCGCAGAGGGGGGTAATACAAACAGAATAAACAATGAGCAGTTCTTC; CDR3aa: CASSAEGGNTNRINNEQFF; abundance: .; d_gene: .; v_gene: TRBV7-6; j_gene: TRBJ2-1
CDR3nt: TGCAGTGCTAGAGTCGCCACAACCGGGGAGCTGTTTTTT; CDR3aa: CSARVATTGELFF; abundance: few; d_gene: .; v_gene: TRBV20-1; j_gene: TRBJ2-2
CDR3nt: TGCAGTGCTAGGCAGACAGGCCCCTCCTACGAGCAGTACTTC; CDR3aa: CSARQTGPSYEQYF; abundance: .; d_gene: .; v_gene: TRBV20-1; j_gene: TRBJ2-7
CDR3nt: TGTGCCAGCAGCTTACCCAGGGTCCGGCTTGAGGGCTACACCTTC; CDR3aa: CASSLPRVRLEGYTF; abundance: few; d_gene: .; v_gene: TRBV7-8; j_gene: TRBJ1-2
CDR3nt: TGTGCCAGCAGACCCTCGGGGGCGGGAGGAAATACGCAGTATTTT; CDR3aa: CASRPSGAGGNTQYF; abundance: .; d_gene: TRBD2; v_gene: TRBV11-2; j_gene: TRBJ2-3
CDR3nt: TGCGCCAGCAGCCAGCGACAGGCCAATCAGCCCCAGCATTTT; CDR3aa: CASSQRQANQPQHF; abundance: .; d_gene: .; v_gene: TRBV4-1; j_gene: TRBJ1-5
CDR3nt: TGTGCCAGCAGCTTATTGCGGGGGGGCACAGATACGCAGTATTTT; CDR3aa: CASSLLRGGTDTQYF; abundance: few; d_gene: TRBD2; v_gene: TRBV11-2; j_gene: TRBJ2-3
CDR3nt: TGTGCCACCGCTGGACTGAGCCAAGAGACCCAGTACTTC; CDR3aa: CATAGLSQETQYF; abundance: few; d_gene: .; v_gene: TRBV6-2/TRBV6-3; j_gene: TRBJ2-5
CDR3nt: TGCAGTACAACAGGGTTGTTCCTTGACCAATACAATGAGCAGTTCTTC; CDR3aa: CSTTGLFLDQYNEQFF; abundance: .; d_gene: .; v_gene: TRBV20-1; j_gene: TRBJ2-1
CDR3nt: TGTGCCAGCAGTTACGATGGATCCGTCTCCTACGAGCAGTACTTC; CDR3aa: CASSYDGSVSYEQYF; abundance: few; d_gene: .; v_gene: TRBV6-6; j_gene: TRBJ2-7
CDR3nt: TGCAGTGCTAGATCCGGGAATAATGAAAAACTGTTTTTT; CDR3aa: CSARSGNNEKLFF; abundance: .; d_gene: .; v_gene: TRBV20-1; j_gene: TRBJ1-4
CDR3nt: TGTGCCAGCAGCGGTAGGGGTAGCGGCCGTCCAGATACGCAGTATTTT; CDR3aa: CASSGRGSGRPDTQYF; abundance: .; d_gene: .; v_gene: TRBV7-6; j_gene: TRBJ2-3
CDR3nt: TGCGCCAGCAGCTCTGGGGCTAGCGGCAAGACCCAGTACTTC; CDR3aa: CASSSGASGKTQYF; abundance: once; d_gene: TRBD2; v_gene: TRBV5-1; j_gene: TRBJ2-5
CDR3nt: TGTGCCAGCAGCCGGGGGAAGTCTAACTATGGCTACACCTTC; CDR3aa: CASSRGKSNYGYTF; abundance: .; d_gene: .; v_gene: TRBV28; j_gene: TRBJ1-2
CDR3nt: TGTGCCAGCAGTTTCCGGCGGGGCTACAATGAGCAGTTCTTC; CDR3aa: CASSFRRGYNEQFF; abundance: .; d_gene: .; v_gene: TRBV12-3/TRBV12-4; j_gene: TRBJ2-1
CDR3nt: TGTGCCAGCGGAAGGCGCTCTGGGGCCAACGTCCTGACTTTC; CDR3aa: CASGRRSGANVLTF; abundance: .; d_gene: .; v_gene: TRBV2; j_gene: TRBJ2-6
CDR3nt: TGTGCCAGTAGTACCAGGACGGAGAGGGCTGCTTTCTTT; CDR3aa: CASSTRTERAAFF; abundance: few; d_gene: .; v_gene: TRBV19; j_gene: TRBJ1-1
CDR3nt: TGTGCCAGCAGCTTATTGGGGATGAACACTGAAGCTTTCTTT; CDR3aa: CASSLLGMNTEAFF; abundance: many; d_gene: .; v_gene: TRBV7-2; j_gene: TRBJ1-1
CDR3nt: TGTGCCAGCACCTACCTGGAGGGACTGGGAGTGGGGGAGCAGTTCTTC; CDR3aa: CASTYLEGLGVGEQFF; abundance: .; d_gene: .; v_gene: TRBV2; j_gene: TRBJ2-1
CDR3nt: TGTGCCAGCAGCCCGCAGCCCTATGAGCAGTTCTTC; CDR3aa: CASSPQPYEQFF; abundance: .; d_gene: .; v_gene: TRBV7-2; j_gene: TRBJ2-1
CDR3nt: TGCGCCAGCAGCTTGGGTCCAGGGTCGGCCTACGAGCAGTACTTC; CDR3aa: CASSLGPGSAYEQYF; abundance: .; d_gene: .; v_gene: TRBV5-1; j_gene: TRBJ2-7
CDR3nt: TGTGCCAGTAGTACACCATTCCCACGGACAGGGAAGGACTATGGCTACACCTTC; CDR3aa: CASSTPFPRTGKDYGYTF; abundance: .; d_gene: TRBD1; v_gene: TRBV19; j_gene: TRBJ1-2
CDR3nt: TGTGCCAGCAGTGAAGTCCGACAGCCAGGAAGTGAAAAACTGTTTTTT; CDR3aa: CASSEVRQPGSEKLFF; abundance: few; d_gene: .; v_gene: TRBV6-1; j_gene: TRBJ1-4
CDR3nt: TGTGCCAGCAGCCAAGAGGTCGCAGCGGGAGTTGGGGAGCAGTTCTTC; CDR3aa: CASSQEVAAGVGEQFF; abundance: .; d_gene: TRBD2; v_gene: TRBV14; j_gene: TRBJ2-1
CDR3nt: TGTGCCACCAGCAGCCGCTGGTCAGCGGACACGAGGTATGAGCAGTTCTTC; CDR3aa: CATSSRWSADTRYEQFF; abundance: .; d_gene: .; v_gene: TRBV15; j_gene: TRBJ2-1
CDR3nt: TGTGCCAGCAGTGGAGCCCTTGGACAACTGGGGAATGAGCAGTTCTTC; CDR3aa: CASSGALGQLGNEQFF; abundance: few; d_gene: .; v_gene: TRBV6-1; j_gene: TRBJ2-1
CDR3nt: TGCGCCAGCAGCCAATCAGGGAGGGGCCCTAGCGGGGAGCTGTTTTTT; CDR3aa: CASSQSGRGPSGELFF; abundance: .; d_gene: TRBD2; v_gene: TRBV4-3; j_gene: TRBJ2-2
CDR3nt: TGTGCCAGCAGTTACGCGGGGACTAGCGGGATGTACGAGCAGTACTTC; CDR3aa: CASSYAGTSGMYEQYF; abundance: .; d_gene: TRBD2; v_gene: TRBV6-8; j_gene: TRBJ2-7
CDR3nt: TGTGCCAGCAGCTACTCAAAGGGGATCGTCTCTGGAAACACCATATATTTT; CDR3aa: CASSYSKGIVSGNTIYF; abundance: .; d_gene: .; v_gene: TRBV7-9; j_gene: TRBJ1-3
CDR3nt: TGTGCCAGCAGCTTAGTTGTACGGGGGGAGAACTACGAGCAGTACTTC; CDR3aa: CASSLVVRGENYEQYF; abundance: .; d_gene: TRBD2; v_gene: TRBV7-6; j_gene: TRBJ2-7
CDR3nt: TGTGCCAGCAGTGGCCCGACTAGCGGGGGGGCAGATACGCAGTATTTT; CDR3aa: CASSGPTSGGADTQYF; abundance: few; d_gene: TRBD2; v_gene: TRBV28; j_gene: TRBJ2-3
CDR3nt: TGTGCCAGCAGCTCAGACTACTCGAACACCGGGGAGCTGTTTTTT; CDR3aa: CASSSDYSNTGELFF; abundance: few; d_gene: .; v_gene: TRBV11-1; j_gene: TRBJ2-2
CDR3nt: TGTGCCAGCAGTTACCGGCGGCTAGCGGGAGTCACAGATACGCAGTATTTT; CDR3aa: CASSYRRLAGVTDTQYF; abundance: .; d_gene: TRBD2; v_gene: TRBV6-2/TRBV6-3; j_gene: TRBJ2-3
CDR3nt: TGTGCCAGCTCAATGGAAGCGGGGTACGAGCAGTACTTC; CDR3aa: CASSMEAGYEQYF; abundance: .; d_gene: TRBD2; v_gene: TRBV27; j_gene: TRBJ2-7